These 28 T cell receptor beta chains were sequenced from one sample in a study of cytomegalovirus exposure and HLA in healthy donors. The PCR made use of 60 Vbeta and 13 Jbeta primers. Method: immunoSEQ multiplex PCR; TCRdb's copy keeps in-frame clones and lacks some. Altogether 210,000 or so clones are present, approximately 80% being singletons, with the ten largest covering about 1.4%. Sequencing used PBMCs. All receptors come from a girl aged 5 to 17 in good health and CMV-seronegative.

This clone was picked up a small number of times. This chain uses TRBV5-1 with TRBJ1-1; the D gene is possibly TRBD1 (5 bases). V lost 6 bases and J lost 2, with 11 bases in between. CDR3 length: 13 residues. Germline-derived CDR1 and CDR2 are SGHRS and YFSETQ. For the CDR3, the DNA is TGCGCCAGCAAATCGGACATCAACACTGAAGCTTTCTTT. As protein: CASKSDINTEAFF.

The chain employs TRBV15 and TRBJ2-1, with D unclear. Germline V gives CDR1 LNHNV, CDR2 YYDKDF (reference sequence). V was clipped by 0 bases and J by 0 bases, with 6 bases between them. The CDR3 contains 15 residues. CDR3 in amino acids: CATSREESSYNEQFF. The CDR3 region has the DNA TGTGCCACCAGCAGAGAGGAGAGCTCCTACAATGAGCAGTTCTTC.

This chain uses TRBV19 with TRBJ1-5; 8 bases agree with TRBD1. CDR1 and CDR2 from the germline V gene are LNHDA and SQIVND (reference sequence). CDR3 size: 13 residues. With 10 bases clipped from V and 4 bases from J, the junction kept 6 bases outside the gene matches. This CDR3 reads CATTDRDNQPQHF. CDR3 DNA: TGTGCCACCACGGACAGGGATAATCAGCCCCAGCATTTT.

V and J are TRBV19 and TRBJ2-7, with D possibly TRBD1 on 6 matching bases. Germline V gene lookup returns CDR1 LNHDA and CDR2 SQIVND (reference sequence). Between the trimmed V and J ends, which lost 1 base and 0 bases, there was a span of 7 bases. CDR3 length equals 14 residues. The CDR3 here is CASSIGGHSYEQYF. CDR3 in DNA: TGTGCCAGTAGTATAGGGGGGCACTCCTACGAGCAGTACTTC.

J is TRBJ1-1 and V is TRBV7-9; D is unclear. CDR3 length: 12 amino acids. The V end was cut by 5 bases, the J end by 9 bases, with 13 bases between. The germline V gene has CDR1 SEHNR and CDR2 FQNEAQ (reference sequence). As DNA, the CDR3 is TGTGCCAGCAGCCCTGAGGGTAAAAAAGCTTTCTTT. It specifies CASSPEGKKAFF. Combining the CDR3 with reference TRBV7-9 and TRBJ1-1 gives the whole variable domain DTGVSQNPRHKITKRGQNVTFRCDPISEHNRLYWYRQTLGQGPEFLTYFQNEAQLEKSRLLSDRFSAERPKGSFSTLEIQRTEQGDSAMYLCASSPEGKKAFFGQGTRLTVV.

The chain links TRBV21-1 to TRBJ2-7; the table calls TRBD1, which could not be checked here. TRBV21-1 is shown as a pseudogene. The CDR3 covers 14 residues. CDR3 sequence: CASSGRDRDYEQYF. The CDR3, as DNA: TGTGCCAGCAGTGGGAGGGACAGGGATTACGAGCAGTACTTC.

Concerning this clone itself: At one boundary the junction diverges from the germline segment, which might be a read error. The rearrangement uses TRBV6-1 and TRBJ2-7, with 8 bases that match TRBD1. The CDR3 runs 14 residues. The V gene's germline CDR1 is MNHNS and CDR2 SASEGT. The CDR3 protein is CASSDRGSVNERYF. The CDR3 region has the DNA TGTGCCAGCAGCGACAGGGGAAGTGTGAACGAGCGGTACTTC.

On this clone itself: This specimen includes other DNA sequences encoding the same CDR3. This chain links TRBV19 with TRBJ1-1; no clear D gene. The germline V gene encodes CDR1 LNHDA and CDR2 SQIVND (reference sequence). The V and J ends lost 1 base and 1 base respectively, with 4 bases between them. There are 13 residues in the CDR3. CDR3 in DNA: TGTGCCAGTAGTATAGGACAGAACACTGAAGCTTTCTTT. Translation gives CASSIGQNTEAFF.

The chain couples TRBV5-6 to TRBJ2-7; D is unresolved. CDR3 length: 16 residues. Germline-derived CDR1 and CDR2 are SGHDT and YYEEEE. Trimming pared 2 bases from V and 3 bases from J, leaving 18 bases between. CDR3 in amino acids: CASSFRPSSASYEQYF. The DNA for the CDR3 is TGTGCCAGCAGCTTTCGCCCAAGTTCGGCTAGCTACGAGCAGTACTTC.

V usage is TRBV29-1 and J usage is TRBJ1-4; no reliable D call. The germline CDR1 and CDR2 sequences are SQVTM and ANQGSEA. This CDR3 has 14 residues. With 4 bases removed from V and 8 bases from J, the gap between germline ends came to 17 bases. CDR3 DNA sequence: TGCAGCGTTGGTCTGACAAAATCGCCGGAAAAACTGTTTTTT. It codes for CSVGLTKSPEKLFF.

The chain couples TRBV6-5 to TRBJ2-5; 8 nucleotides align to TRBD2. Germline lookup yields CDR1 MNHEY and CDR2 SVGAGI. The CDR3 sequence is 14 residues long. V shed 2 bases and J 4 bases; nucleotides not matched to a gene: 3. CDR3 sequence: CASSYRLARETQYF. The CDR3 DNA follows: TGTGCCAGCAGTTACCGACTAGCGCGAGAGACCCAGTACTTC.

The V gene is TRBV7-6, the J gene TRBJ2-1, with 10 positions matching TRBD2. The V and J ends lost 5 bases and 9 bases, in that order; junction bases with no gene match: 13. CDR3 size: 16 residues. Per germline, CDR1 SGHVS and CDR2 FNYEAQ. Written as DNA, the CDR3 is TGTGCCAGCAGCGAAGTCGGGACTAGCGCTATGGGTGAGCAGTTCTTC. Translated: CASSEVGTSAMGEQFF. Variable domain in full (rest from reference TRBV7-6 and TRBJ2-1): GAGVSQSPRYKVTKRGQDVALRCDPISGHVSLYWYRQALGQGPEFLTYFNYEAQQDKSGLPNDRFSAERPEGSISTLTIQRTEQRDSAMYRCASSEVGTSAMGEQFFGPGTRLTVL.

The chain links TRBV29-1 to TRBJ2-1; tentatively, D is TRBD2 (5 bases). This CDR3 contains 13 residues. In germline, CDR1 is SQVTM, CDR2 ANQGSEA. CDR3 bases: TGCGCCACCAGAGAACTCGCGGGCAATGAGCAGTTCTTC. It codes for CATRELAGNEQFF.

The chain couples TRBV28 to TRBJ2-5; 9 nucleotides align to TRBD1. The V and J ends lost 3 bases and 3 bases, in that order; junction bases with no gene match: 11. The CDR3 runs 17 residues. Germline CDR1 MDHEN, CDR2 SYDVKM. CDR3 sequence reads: CASSLPIGTGREETQYF. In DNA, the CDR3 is TGTGCCAGCAGTTTGCCCATCGGGACAGGGAGGGAAGAGACCCAGTACTTC.

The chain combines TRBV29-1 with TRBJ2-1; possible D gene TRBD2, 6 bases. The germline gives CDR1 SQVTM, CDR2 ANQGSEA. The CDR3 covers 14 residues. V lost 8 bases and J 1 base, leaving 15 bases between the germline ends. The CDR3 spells CSHLSGLSYNEQFF. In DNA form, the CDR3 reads TGCAGCCACCTTAGCGGCCTATCCTACAATGAGCAGTTCTTC.

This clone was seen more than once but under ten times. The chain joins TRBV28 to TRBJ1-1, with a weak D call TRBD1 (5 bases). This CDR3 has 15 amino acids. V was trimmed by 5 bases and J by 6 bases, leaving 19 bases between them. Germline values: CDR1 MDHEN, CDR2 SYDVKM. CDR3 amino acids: CASSPIRTPGAEAFF. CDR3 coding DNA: TGTGCCAGCAGTCCAATACGTACCCCGGGGGCTGAAGCTTTCTTT.

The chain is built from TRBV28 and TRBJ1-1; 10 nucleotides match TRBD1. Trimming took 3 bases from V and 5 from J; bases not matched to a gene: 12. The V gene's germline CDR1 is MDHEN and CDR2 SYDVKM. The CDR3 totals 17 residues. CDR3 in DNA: TGTGCCAGCAGTTTGGCAGGACAGGGGGATTTCTTGACTGAAGCTTTCTTT. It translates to CASSLAGQGDFLTEAFF.

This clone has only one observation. CDR3 DNA sequence: TGCGCCAGCAGCTTGGCAGGGAACGAGCAGTACTTC. As protein: CASSLAGNEQYF. This chain connects TRBV5-1 to TRBJ2-7; a weak D match, TRBD1 (5 bases). The CDR3 has 12 residues. V lost 0 bases and J lost 5, with 6 bases in between. Germline values: CDR1 SGHRS, CDR2 YFSETQ.

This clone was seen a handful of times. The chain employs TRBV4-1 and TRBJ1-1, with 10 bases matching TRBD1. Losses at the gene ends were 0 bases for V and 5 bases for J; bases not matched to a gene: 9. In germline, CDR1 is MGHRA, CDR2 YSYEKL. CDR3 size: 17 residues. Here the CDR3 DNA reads TGCGCCAGCAGCCAAGATCCCGGACAGGGGGTAGGAACTGAAGCTTTCTTT. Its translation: CASSQDPGQGVGTEAFF.

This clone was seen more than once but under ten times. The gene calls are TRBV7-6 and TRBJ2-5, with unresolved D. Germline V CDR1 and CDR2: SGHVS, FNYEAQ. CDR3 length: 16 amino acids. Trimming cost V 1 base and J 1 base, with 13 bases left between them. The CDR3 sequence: CASSLDPPGFQETQYF. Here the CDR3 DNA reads TGTGCCAGCAGCTTAGACCCTCCCGGGTTCCAAGAGACCCAGTACTTC.

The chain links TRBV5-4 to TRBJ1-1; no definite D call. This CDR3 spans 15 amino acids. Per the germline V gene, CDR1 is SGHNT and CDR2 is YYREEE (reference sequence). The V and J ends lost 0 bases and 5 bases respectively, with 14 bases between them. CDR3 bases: TGTGCCAGCAGCTTGGCAAGAGCGGGTTGGACTGAAGCTTTCTTT. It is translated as CASSLARAGWTEAFF.

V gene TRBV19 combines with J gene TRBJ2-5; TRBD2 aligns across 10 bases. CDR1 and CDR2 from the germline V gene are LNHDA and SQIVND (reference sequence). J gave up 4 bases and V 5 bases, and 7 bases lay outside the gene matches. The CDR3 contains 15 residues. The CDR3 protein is CASSVLAGAGETQYF. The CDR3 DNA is TGTGCCAGTAGTGTTCTAGCGGGAGCCGGAGAGACCCAGTACTTC.

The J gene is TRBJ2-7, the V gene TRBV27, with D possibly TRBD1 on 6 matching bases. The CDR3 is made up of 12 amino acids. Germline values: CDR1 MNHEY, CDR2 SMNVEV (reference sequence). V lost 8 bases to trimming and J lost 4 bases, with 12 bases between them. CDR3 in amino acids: CASGQREYEQYF. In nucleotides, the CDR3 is TGTGCCAGCGGACAGCGCGAATACGAGCAGTACTTC.

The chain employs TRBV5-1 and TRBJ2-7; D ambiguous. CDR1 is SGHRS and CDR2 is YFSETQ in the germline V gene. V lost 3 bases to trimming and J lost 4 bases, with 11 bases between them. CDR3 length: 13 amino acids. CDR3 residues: CASSSGERYEQYF. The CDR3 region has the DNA TGCGCCAGCAGCTCCGGTGAAAGATACGAGCAGTACTTC.

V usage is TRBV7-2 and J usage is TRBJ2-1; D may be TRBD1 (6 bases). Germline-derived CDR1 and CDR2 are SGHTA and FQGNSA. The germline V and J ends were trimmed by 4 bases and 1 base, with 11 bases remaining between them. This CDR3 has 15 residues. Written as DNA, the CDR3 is TGTGCCAGCAGCTCACAGGGCCCTTCCTACAATGAGCAGTTCTTC. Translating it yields CASSSQGPSYNEQFF.

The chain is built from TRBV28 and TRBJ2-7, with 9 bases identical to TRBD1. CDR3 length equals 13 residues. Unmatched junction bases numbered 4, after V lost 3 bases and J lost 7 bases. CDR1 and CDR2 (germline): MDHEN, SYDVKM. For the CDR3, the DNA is TGTGCCAGCAGTTTGTACAGGGGGCATGAGCAGTACTTC. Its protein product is CASSLYRGHEQYF.

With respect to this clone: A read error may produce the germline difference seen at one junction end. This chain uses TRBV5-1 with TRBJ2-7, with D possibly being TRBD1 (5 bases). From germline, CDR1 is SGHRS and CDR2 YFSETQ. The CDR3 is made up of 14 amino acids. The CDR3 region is CASSLGQPSVEPYF. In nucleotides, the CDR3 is TGCGCCAGCAGCTTGGGACAGCCCTCGGTGGAGCCGTACTTC.

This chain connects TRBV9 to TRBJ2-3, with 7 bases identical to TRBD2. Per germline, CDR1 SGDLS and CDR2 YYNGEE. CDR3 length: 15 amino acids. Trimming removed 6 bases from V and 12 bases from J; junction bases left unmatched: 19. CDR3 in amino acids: CASTSWASGNRTQYF. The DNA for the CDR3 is TGTGCCAGCACTTCCTGGGCTAGCGGTAACAGAACCCAGTATTTT.